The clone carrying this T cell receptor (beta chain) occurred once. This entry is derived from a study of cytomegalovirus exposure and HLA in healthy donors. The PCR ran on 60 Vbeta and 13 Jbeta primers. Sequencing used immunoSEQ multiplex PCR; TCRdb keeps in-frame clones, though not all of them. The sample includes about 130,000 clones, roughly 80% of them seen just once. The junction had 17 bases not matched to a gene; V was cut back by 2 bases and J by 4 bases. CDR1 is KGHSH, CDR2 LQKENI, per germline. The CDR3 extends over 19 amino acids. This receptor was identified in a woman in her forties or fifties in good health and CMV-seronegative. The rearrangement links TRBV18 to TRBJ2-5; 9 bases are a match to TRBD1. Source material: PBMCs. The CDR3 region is CASSPKTGGYYSFGETQYF. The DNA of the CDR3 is TGTGCCAGCTCACCAAAGACAGGGGGTTATTACAGTTTTGGAGAGACCCAGTACTTC.